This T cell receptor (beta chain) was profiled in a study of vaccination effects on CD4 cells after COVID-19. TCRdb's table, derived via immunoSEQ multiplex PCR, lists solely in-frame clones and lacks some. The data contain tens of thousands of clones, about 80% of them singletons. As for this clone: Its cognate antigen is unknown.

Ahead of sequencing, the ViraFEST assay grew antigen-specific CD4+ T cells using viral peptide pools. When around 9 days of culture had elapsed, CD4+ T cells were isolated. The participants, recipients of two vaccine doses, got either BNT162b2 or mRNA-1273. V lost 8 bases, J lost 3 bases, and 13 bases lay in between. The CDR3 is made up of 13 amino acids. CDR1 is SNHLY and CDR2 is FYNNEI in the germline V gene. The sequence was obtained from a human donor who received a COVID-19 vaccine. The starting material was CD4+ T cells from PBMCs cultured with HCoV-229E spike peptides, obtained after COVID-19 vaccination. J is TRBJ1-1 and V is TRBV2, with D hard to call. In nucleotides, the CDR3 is TGTGCCAGCCAAAATTTAAGGGACACTGAAGCTTTCTTT. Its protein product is CASQNLRDTEAFF.